This T cell receptor beta chain was captured in a study of shared clonotypes between healthy human individuals. Germline V gene data show CDR1 as MGHDK and CDR2 as SYGVNS. The V and J ends lost 8 bases and 3 bases, in that order; junction bases with no gene match: 8. The CDR3 runs to 17 residues. Findings of the study overall: When compared with the clonotypes that were shared by all four sorted-subset donors, the non-shared clonotypes turned out to have lower generation probabilities. Only blood was sampled, and tissue TCR repertoires likely differ from blood ones.

All donors were healthy HIV-negative adults lacking recent acute infections or vaccinations. To note about this clone: The antigen is unknown.

The sorted-subset replicate PCRs were given roughly 200 ng DNA, which is approximately 30,000 T cell genomes. Profiled with immunoSEQ multiplex PCR; TCRdb holds only in-frame clones, not every one. The data hold some 2 million clones, with 85% to 95% observed a single time. The chain recombines TRBV25-1 with TRBJ2-1; 15 bases match TRBD2. The sequence derives from a man aged 18-30 years in good health. The sequenced material came from naive CD4+ T cells sorted from blood. Subset given: CD45RA+ positively selected. The CDR3 region is CASGTGTSGRFYNEQFF. DNA for the CDR3: TGTGCCAGCGGGACCGGGACTAGCGGGAGGTTCTACAATGAGCAGTTCTTC.